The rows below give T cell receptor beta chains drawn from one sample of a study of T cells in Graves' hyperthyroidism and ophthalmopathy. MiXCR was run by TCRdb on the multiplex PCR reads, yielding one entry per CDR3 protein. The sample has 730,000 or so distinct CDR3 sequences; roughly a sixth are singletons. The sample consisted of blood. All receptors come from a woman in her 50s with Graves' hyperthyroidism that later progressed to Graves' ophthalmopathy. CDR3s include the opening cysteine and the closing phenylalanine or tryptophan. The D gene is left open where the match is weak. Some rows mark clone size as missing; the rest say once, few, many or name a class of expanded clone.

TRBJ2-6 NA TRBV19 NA TGTGCCAGTACCGACCAGGGTTCTGGGGCCAACGTCCTGACTTTC CASTDQGSGANVLTF
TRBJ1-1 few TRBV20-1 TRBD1 TGCAGTGCGAGAAAGACAGGGACAATGGGCACTGAAGCTTTCTTT CSARKTGTMGTEAFF
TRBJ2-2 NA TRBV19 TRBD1 TGTGCCAGTTCCGGACAGGTTCAGAACACCGGGGAGCTGTTTTTT CASSGQVQNTGELFF
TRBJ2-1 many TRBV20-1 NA TGCAGTGCTAGAGCAGCTGCGTTACCCTACAATGAGCAGTTCTTC CSARAAALPYNEQFF
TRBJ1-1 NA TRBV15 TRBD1 TGTGCCACCAGCAGAGAGGTAGACAGGGAGAACACTGAAGCTTTCTTT CATSREVDRENTEAFF
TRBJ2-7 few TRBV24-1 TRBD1 TGTGCCACCCAGGGGGAAAAATCCTACGAGCAGTACTTC CATQGEKSYEQYF
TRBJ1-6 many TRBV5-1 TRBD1 TGCGCCAGCAGCATGACAGGGGGCGGAAACTCCTATAATTCACCCCTCCACTTT CASSMTGGGNSYNSPLHF
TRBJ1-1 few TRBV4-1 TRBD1 TGCGCCAGCAGCCAAGAGCACAGGGGGCACACTGAAGCTTTCTTT CASSQEHRGHTEAFF
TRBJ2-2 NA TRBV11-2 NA TGTGCCATCAGCCTCAGGGTTGTCACCGGGGAGCTGTCTTTT CAISLRVVTGELSF
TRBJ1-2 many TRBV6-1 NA TGTGCCAGCAGTGAATTAATTGGGCAGGGTACCCTTAACTATGGCTACACCTTC CASSELIGQGTLNYGYTF
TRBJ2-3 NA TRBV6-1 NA TGTGCCAGCAGTGAATTCTATAGCGCAGATACGCAGTATTTT CASSEFYSADTQYF
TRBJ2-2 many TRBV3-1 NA TGTGCCAGCAGCCAACTGGTAGGCGACACCGGGGAGCTGTTTTTT CASSQLVGDTGELFF
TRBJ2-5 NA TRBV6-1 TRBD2 TGTGCCAGCACCCTTGGCCCGGGAGGAGAGACCCAGTACTTC CASTLGPGGETQYF
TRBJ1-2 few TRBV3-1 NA TGTGCCAGCAGCCAAGGACAGCCAGGTGGCTACACCTTC CASSQGQPGGYTF
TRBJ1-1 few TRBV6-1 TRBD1 TGTGCCAGCAACCCCAGGGGGGGAAACTCTGAAGCTTTCTTT CASNPRGGNSEAFF
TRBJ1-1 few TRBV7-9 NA TGTGCCAGCAGCTTCTACAGTCAGAACACTGAAGCTTTCTTT CASSFYSQNTEAFF
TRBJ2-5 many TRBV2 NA TGTGCCAGCAGTGAAAACAGGGTGGAAGAGACCCAGTACTTC CASSENRVEETQYF
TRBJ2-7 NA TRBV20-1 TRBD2 TGCAGTGCTAGACCGACTAGCGGGGGCCTTATTTGGGAGCAGTACTTC CSARPTSGGLIWEQYF
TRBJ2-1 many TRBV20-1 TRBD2 TGCAGTGCTAGAATTAGCGGGGGCTCCTACAATGAGCAGTTCTTC CSARISGGSYNEQFF
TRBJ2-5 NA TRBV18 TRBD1 TGTGCCAGCAGTGTTCAGGGGGCCTCGGAGACCCAGTACTTC CASSVQGASETQYF
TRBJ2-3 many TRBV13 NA TGTGCCACTCAAAGTTCGGTAGGCCTGCGGGCAGATACGCAGTATTTT CATQSSVGLRADTQYF
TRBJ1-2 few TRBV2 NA TGTGCCAGCACTGGGGGGATTGGGTATGGCTACACCTTC CASTGGIGYGYTF